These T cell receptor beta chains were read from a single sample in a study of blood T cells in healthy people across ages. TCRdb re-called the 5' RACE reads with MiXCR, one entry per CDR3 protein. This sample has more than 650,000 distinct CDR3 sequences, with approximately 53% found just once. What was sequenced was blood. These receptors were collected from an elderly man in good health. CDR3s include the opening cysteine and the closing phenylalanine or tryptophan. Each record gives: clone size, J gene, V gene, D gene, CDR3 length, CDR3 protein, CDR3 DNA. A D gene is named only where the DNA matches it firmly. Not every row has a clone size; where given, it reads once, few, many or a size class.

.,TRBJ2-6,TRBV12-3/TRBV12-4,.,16,CASSFNSISGANVLTF,TGTGCCAGCAGTTTTAATAGCATCTCTGGGGCCAACGTCCTGACTTTC
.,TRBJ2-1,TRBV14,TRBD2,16,CASSQFVAGEYNEQFF,TGTGCCAGCAGCCAATTCGTAGCGGGAGAATACAATGAGCAGTTCTTC
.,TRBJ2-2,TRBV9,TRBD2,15,CATASGRAVTGELFF,TGTGCCACCGCTAGCGGGAGGGCCGTCACCGGGGAGCTGTTTTTT
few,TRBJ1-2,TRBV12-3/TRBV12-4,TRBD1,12,CASTGQGDGYTF,TGTGCCAGCACCGGACAGGGAGATGGCTACACCTTC
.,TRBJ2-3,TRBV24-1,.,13,CATSDSQARYAYF,TGTGCCACCAGTGATTCCCAAGCCAGATACGCGTATTTT
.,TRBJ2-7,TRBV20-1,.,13,CSAHGAISYEQYF,TGCAGTGCCCACGGGGCTATTAGCTACGAGCAGTACTTC
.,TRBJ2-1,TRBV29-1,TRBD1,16,CSVFPHGTGGAGEQFF,TGCAGCGTTTTCCCACACGGGACAGGGGGCGCGGGTGAGCAGTTCTTC
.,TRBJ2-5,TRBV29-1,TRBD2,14,CSVARGGGNFGQYF,TGCAGCGTCGCCCGCGGCGGGGGGAACTTTGGGCAGTACTTC
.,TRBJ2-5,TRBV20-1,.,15,CSARDLREAEETQYF,TGCAGTGCTAGAGATCTGCGGGAAGCAGAAGAGACCCAGTACTTC
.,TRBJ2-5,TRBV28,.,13,CASSLTYRETQYF,TGTGCCAGCAGTTTGACGTACAGGGAGACCCAGTACTTC
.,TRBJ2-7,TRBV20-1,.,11,CSAVGDYEQYF,TGCAGTGCTGTGGGCGATTACGAGCAGTACTTC
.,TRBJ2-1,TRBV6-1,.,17,CANSVNPTPSSYNEQFF,TGTGCCAACAGTGTGAATCCGACGCCCAGCTCCTACAATGAGCAGTTCTTC
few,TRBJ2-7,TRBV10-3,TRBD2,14,CAISLTSGEYEQYF,TGTGCCATCAGTTTGACTAGCGGGGAGTACGAGCAGTACTTC
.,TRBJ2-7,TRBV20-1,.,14,CSARAGSSSYEQYF,TGCAGTGCTAGGGCAGGGTCTAGCTCCTACGAGCAGTACTTC
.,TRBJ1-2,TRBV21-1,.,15,CASSLRRPLNYGYTF,TGTGCCAGCAGCCTTAGACGGCCCCTTAACTATGGCTACACCTTC